This entry concerns a single T cell receptor (beta chain). The data were obtained in a study of blood T cell repertoires in COVID-19. The overall study: Samples taken during acute and convalescent COVID-19 were collected in the United States, Italy and Spain.

The CDR3 consists of 13 residues. After removal of 6 bases from V and 4 bases from J, the junction contained 5 bases not matched to a gene. The germline CDR1 and CDR2 sequences are MGHDK and SYGVNS. Using immunoSEQ multiplex PCR, the repertoire was profiled, and TCRdb retains in-frame clones only, with some absent. The sample lists hundreds of thousands of clones; just over 85% were seen once. The sample consisted of peripheral blood. This TCR was sampled from an elderly man with acute or convalescent COVID-19. The chain uses TRBV25-1 and TRBJ1-2, with 7 nucleotides matching TRBD1. CDR3 amino acids: CASSADRVYGYTF. The CDR3 DNA follows: TGTGCCAGCAGCGCCGACAGGGTCTATGGCTACACCTTC.